The present T cell receptor (beta chain) was sequenced within a study of blood T cell repertoires in COVID-19 (dated by TCRdb to about 2020). Study-level background: The collaborator samples originated in the United States, Italy and Spain and spanned the acute and convalescent phases of COVID-19. The material from the prospective study consisted of cDNA or gDNA derived from T cells, B-cell-depleted T cells, or PBMCs. Subjects who had been exposed to COVID-19, were actively infected with it, or had recovered from it provided the deeply sampled blood TCRbeta repertoires that made up the dataset. The repertoires were released in a freely available public database meant as a resource for research on the immune response to SARS-CoV-2. Samples were obtained from the ongoing ImmuneRACE study (first 160 participants) and from over a thousand subjects provided by 6 global collaborators. A de-identified subject ID, COVID-19 status, age in years and sex were almost always included in the sample metadata. Where available, HLA class I and class II types were taken from metadata supplied by the sample provider and were not determined by assay-based typing.

General conclusions and limits of the study: The amount of clinical and demographic metadata varied by source and participant and was provided uncurated.

Participants in the prospective study were aged about 18 to 100 years, lived in about two dozen United States geographic areas, and enrolled through a virtual design. In the prospective study, cohorts were assigned on the basis of participant-reported clinical history obtained from a screening survey and a study questionnaire. ImmuneRACE Cohort 3 recovered participants were defined by two consecutive negative NP/OP PCR tests, healthcare professional clearance, or symptom resolution. In the prospective study, whole blood, serum and a nasopharyngeal or oropharyngeal swab were collected from each participant by mobile phlebotomists. Participants in the prospective study had the option to provide additional blood draws and questionnaires over a roughly 2-month period. Before DNA extraction, blood samples from the prospective study were shipped at room temperature or frozen. This clone was seen only a few times. Its target antigen remains unknown. Base qualities were left out, and no much larger clone turns up one base away.

For CDR1 and CDR2, the germline V gene lists SGHRS and YFSETQ. The CDR3 starts with the cysteine, ends with the phenylalanine, and has 17 residues. CDR3 DNA only is kept here, 51 bases in frame from base 1. V is pruned by 3 bases and J by 1 base, leaving 10 bases of the junction without a gene match. The immunoSEQ Assay, a bias-controlled multiplex PCR, was used to amplify TCRbeta CDR3 regions from genomic DNA. As for how the authors treated the data: Nucleated cell counts per sample were estimated from amplification of reference gene primers within the assay. Sequence reads were collapsed and filtered to measure the absolute abundance of every unique TCRbeta CDR3 rearrangement. For each sample, productive Simpson clonality was calculated as the square root of Simpson's diversity index across productive rearrangements. Drawn from immuneACCESS, this table holds only the in-frame rearrangements with V and J called that TCRdb kept. Clones are partly lost; checked studies trace under half to an unresolved V gene and leave the rest unexplained. The D gene and trimming were derived from the DNA, and the V and J assignments and clone size from that table. This sample is represented by about 380,000 clones; approximately 90% of them were singletons. 1.2% of the sample goes to the ten largest clones.

Sequenced material: PBMCs or T cells enriched from blood (not recorded which). The sequence links TRBV5-1 to TRBJ2-3; TRBD1 fits 8 bases in the junction. This clonotype was obtained from a woman in her late teens or twenties who had recovered from COVID-19. The CDR3 in this case is CASSSNAGGGGTDTQYF. The nucleotide sequence reads TGCGCCAGCAGCTCTAACGCAGGGGGCGGTGGCACAGATACGCAGTATTTT. Supplemented by the reference TRBV5-1 and TRBJ2-3 proteins around the CDR3, the complete variable domain is KAGVTQTPRYLIKTRGQQVTLSCSPISGHRSVSWYQQTPGQGLQFLFEYFSETQRNKGNFPGRFSGRQFSNSRSEMNVSTLELGDSALYLCASSSNAGGGGTDTQYFGPGTRLTVL.